The clone carrying this T cell receptor beta chain occurred a few times. Antigen unknown. These data belong to a study of beta chain features in type 1 diabetes. Overall study findings and caveats: A moderate, significant TCRB CDR3 shortening appeared in type 1 diabetes across four CD4+ subsets.

Expressed TCRB transcripts were sequenced, since all the RNA that had been isolated was reverse transcribed. Profiling relied on immunoSEQ multiplex PCR, and the TCRdb table lists in-frame clones only, not all of them. Of 640,000 or so clones detected, 11% to 15% appear once; the ten largest clones hold roughly 0.04%. This TCR came from a man younger than 35 with type 1 diabetes. Sequenced input: naive CD4+ T cells from blood.

CDR3 residues: CASGDRFIDTQYF. The CDR3 DNA follows: TGTGCCAGCGGGGACAGGTTCATAGATACGCAGTATTTT. This chain uses TRBV27 with TRBJ2-3; 8 bases match TRBD1. Trimming cost V 8 bases and J 5 bases; bases outside gene matches: 6. Germline CDR1 reads MNHEY; CDR2 reads SMNVEV (reference sequence). This CDR3 region has 13 residues.